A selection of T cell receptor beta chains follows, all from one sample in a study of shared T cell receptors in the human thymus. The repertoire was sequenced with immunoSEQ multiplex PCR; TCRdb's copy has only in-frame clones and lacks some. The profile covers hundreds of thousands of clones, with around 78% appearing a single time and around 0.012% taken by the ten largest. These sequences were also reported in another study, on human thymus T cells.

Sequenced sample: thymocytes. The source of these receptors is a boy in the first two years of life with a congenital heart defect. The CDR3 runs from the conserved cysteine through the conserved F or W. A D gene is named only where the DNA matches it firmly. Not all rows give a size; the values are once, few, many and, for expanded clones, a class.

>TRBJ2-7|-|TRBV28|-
CASTRTESSYEQYF
TGTGCCAGCACTAGGACAGAGAGCTCCTACGAGCAGTACTTC
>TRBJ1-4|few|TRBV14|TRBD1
CASSQAPGQLNEKLFF
TGTGCCAGCAGCCAAGCGCCGGGACAGCTGAATGAAAAACTGTTTTTT
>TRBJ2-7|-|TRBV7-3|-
CASSLRYSSEQYF
TGTGCCAGCAGCTTAAGGTACAGTAGCGAGCAGTACTTC
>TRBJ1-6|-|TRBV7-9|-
CASSLSDRNSPLHF
TGTGCCAGCAGCTTATCCGACAGAAATTCACCCCTCCACTTT
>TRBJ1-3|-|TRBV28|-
CASSLDSRSGNTIYF
TGTGCCAGCAGTTTGGACTCCCGCTCTGGAAACACCATATATTTT
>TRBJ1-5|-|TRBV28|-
CASSLVATASNQPQHF
TGTGCCAGCAGTTTAGTGGCGACAGCTAGCAATCAGCCCCAGCATTTT
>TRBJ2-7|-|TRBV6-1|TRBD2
CASSERVSAGGHEQYF
TGTGCCAGCAGTGAAAGGGTTTCGGCGGGAGGACACGAGCAGTACTTC
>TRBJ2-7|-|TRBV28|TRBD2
CASSPLWREGHYEQYF
TGTGCCAGCAGTCCCCTCTGGCGGGAGGGCCATTACGAGCAGTACTTC
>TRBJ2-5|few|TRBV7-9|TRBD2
CASSLVGSGNETQYF
TGTGCCAGCAGCTTAGTGGGGAGCGGGAATGAGACCCAGTACTTC
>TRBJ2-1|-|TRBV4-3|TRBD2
CASSLTSGSGNEQFF
TGCGCCAGCAGCCTGACTAGCGGGAGTGGCAATGAGCAGTTCTTC
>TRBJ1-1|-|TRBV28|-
CASRLTANTEAFF
TGTGCCAGCAGATTAACAGCGAACACTGAAGCTTTCTTT
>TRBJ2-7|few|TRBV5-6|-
CASSSWCAGLPYEQYF
TGTGCCAGCAGCTCGTGGTGCGCAGGGTTACCCTACGAGCAGTACTTC
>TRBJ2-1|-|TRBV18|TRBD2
CASLAGGSGMDEQFF
TGTGCCAGCTTAGCGGGGGGCTCCGGGATGGATGAGCAGTTCTTC
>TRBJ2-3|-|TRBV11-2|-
CASSFITPRPNHTDTQYF
TGTGCCAGCAGCTTCATTACTCCCCGTCCGAATCATACAGATACGCAGTATTTT
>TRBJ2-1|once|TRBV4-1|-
CASSQGQPGGTPGDEQFF
TGCGCCAGCAGCCAAGGCCAACCGGGGGGCACTCCGGGAGATGAGCAGTTCTTC
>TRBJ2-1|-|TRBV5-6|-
CASSKTRLPVDEQFF
TGTGCCAGCAGCAAGACTAGACTCCCGGTGGATGAGCAGTTCTTC
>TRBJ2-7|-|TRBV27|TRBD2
CASSLVAGRHAEQYF
TGTGCCAGCAGTTTAGTAGCGGGAAGACATGCGGAGCAGTACTTC
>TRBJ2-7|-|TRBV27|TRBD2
CASSRGLAYHARQYF
TGTGCCAGCAGCAGAGGACTAGCGTATCATGCGCGGCAGTACTTC
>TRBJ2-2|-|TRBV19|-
CASRRGSGELFF
TGTGCCAGTAGAAGAGGGAGCGGGGAGCTGTTTTTT
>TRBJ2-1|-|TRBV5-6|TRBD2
CASSLVLAGYNEQFF
TGTGCCAGCAGCTTGGTCCTAGCGGGGTACAATGAGCAGTTCTTC
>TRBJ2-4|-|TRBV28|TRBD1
CASSQTGVRSKNIQYF
TGTGCCAGCAGTCAAACAGGGGTGAGGTCCAAAAACATTCAGTACTTC
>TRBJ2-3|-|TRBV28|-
CASSSYSLPPQYF
TGTGCCAGCAGTTCATACAGTCTGCCCCCACAGTATTTT
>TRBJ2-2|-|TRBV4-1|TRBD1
CASKAYDRGGTGELFF
TGCGCCAGCAAGGCTTATGACAGGGGGGGAACCGGGGAGCTGTTTTTT
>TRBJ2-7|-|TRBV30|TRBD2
CAWSVLQSGRPYEQYF
TGTGCCTGGAGTGTACTTCAGAGCGGGAGGCCCTACGAGCAGTACTTC
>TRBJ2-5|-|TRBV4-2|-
CASSQVSRMETQYF
TGTGCCAGCAGCCAAGTCTCTCGTATGGAGACCCAGTACTTC
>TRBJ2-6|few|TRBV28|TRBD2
CASSFRAGDLEYGANVLTF
TGTGCCAGCAGTTTTAGGGCGGGAGATCTGGAGTATGGGGCCAACGTCCTGACTTTC
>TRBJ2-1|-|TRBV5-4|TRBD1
CASSLGDRYNEQFF
TGTGCCAGCAGCTTGGGGGACAGATACAATGAGCAGTTCTTC
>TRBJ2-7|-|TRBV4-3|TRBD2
CASSCRLAGLYEQYF
TGCGCCAGCAGTTGTCGACTAGCGGGGCTCTACGAGCAGTACTTC
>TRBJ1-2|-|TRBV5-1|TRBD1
CASSCPPAGGDGYTF
TGCGCCAGCAGCTGCCCCCCGGCAGGGGGCGATGGCTACACCTTC
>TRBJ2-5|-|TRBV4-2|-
CASRGQDVRGAQYF
TGTGCCAGCCGGGGACAGGATGTCCGGGGGGCCCAGTACTTC
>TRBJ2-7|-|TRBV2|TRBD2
CASTGEGTSGRGDNYEQYF
TGTGCCAGCACCGGAGAGGGGACTAGCGGGAGAGGGGACAACTACGAGCAGTACTTC
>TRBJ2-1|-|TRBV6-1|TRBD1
CASSVLGQADGEQFF
TGTGCCAGCAGTGTATTAGGACAGGCCGATGGTGAGCAGTTCTTC
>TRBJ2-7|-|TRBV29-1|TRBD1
CSVGQGDTYEQYF
TGCAGCGTGGGACAGGGAGATACCTACGAGCAGTACTTC
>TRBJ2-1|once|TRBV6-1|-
CASSELPGSGYNEQFF
TGTGCCAGCAGTGAACTGCCCGGGTCCGGCTACAATGAGCAGTTCTTC
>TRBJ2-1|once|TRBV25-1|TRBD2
CASSGTSGSGNEQFF
TGTGCCAGCAGTGGAACTAGCGGGAGTGGGAATGAGCAGTTCTTC
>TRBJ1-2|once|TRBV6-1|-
CASSEAYRQNYGYTF
TGTGCCAGCAGTGAAGCGTACAGACAGAACTATGGCTACACCTTC
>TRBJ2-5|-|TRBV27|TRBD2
CASMNSAGGTQYF
TGTGCCAGCATGAACAGTGCGGGAGGGACCCAGTACTTC
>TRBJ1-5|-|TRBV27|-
CASSPSHGQFNQPQHF
TGTGCCAGCAGCCCGTCCCACGGACAGTTCAATCAGCCCCAGCATTTT
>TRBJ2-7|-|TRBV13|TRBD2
CASSFGGGLAVF
TGTGCCAGCAGCTTCGGGGGGGGACTAGCGGTCTTC
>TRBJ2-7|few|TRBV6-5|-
CASSYKSGSAEQYF
TGTGCCAGCAGTTACAAGAGCGGATCGGCCGAGCAGTACTTC
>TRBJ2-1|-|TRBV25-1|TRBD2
CAGGPSYNEQFF
TGCGCGGGAGGACCCTCCTACAATGAGCAGTTCTTC
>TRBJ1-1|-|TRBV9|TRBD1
CASSPRQGSTEAFF
TGTGCCAGCAGCCCAAGACAGGGGAGTACTGAAGCTTTCTTT
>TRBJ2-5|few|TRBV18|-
CASQDSQGETQYF
TGTGCCAGCCAGGACAGCCAGGGGGAGACCCAGTACTTC
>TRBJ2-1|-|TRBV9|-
CASSVSGTGSYNEQFF
TGTGCCAGCAGCGTATCCGGGACTGGCAGCTACAATGAGCAGTTCTTC
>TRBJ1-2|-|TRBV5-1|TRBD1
CASSLPGGDLNYGYTF
TGCGCCAGCAGCTTACCAGGGGGAGACCTTAACTATGGCTACACCTTC
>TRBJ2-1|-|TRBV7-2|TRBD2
CASSLDMTSVYNEQFF
TGTGCCAGCAGCTTAGATATGACTAGCGTTTACAATGAGCAGTTCTTC
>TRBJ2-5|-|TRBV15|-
CATSRSRLVGKETQYF
TGTGCCACCAGCAGATCAAGACTAGTGGGGAAGGAGACCCAGTACTTC
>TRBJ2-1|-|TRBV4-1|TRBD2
CASSPIAGDHNEQFF
TGCGCCAGCAGTCCCATAGCGGGAGACCACAATGAGCAGTTCTTC
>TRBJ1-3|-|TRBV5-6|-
CASSLYQGSSGNTIYF
TGTGCCAGCAGCTTGTATCAGGGTTCCTCTGGAAACACCATATATTTT
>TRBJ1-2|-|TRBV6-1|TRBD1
CASRQTGGDGYGYTF
TGTGCCAGCAGGCAGACAGGGGGCGACGGCTATGGCTACACCTTC
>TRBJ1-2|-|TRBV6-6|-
CASSYTGHGYTF
TGTGCCAGCAGTTATACAGGCCATGGCTACACCTTC
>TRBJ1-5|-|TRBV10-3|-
CAISQTGQPQHF
TGTGCCATCAGCCAGACAGGTCAGCCCCAGCATTTT
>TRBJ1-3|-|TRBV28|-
CASSLEQNSGNTIYF
TGTGCCAGCAGTTTAGAACAGAACTCTGGAAACACCATATATTTT
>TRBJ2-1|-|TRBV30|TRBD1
CAWEGTGGYNEQFF
TGTGCCTGGGAGGGGACAGGGGGATACAATGAGCAGTTCTTC
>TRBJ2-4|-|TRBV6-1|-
CASSSTVEGNIQYF
TGTGCCAGCAGTAGCACAGTTGAGGGAAACATTCAGTACTTC
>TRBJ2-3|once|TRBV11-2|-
CASSLGMGHNTDTQYF
TGTGCCAGCAGCTTAGGCATGGGACACAACACAGATACGCAGTATTTT
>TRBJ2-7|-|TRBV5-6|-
CASSPKRRYWPSYEQYF
TGTGCCAGCAGCCCAAAGCGGAGATATTGGCCGTCCTACGAGCAGTACTTC
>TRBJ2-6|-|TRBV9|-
CASSVGQGSSGANVLTF
TGTGCCAGCAGCGTAGGCCAGGGTAGCTCTGGGGCCAACGTCCTGACTTTC
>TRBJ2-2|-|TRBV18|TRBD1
CASSPGQGDTGELFF
TGTGCCAGCTCCCCCGGACAGGGGGACACCGGGGAGCTGTTTTTT
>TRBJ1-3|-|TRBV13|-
CASSQMRVSYRNTIYF
TGTGCCAGCAGTCAGATGAGGGTGAGCTACCGAAACACCATATATTTT